This T cell receptor (beta chain) was profiled in a study of T cell responses to AZD1222 COVID-19 vaccine. Some clones are missing from TCRdb's copy, which holds only in-frame ones; the method was immunoSEQ multiplex PCR. Altogether about 83,000 clones are present, approximately 92% being singletons, with the ten largest covering 30% to 35%. The sequence was collected from an adult in good health. The sample here was peripheral blood, taken on day 0 of AZD1222 vaccination.

The CDR3 loop is CASSSNGDLTYNEQFF. The CDR3 nucleotides read TGTGCCAGCAGCTCCAATGGGGACCTAACCTACAATGAGCAGTTCTTC. The chain couples TRBV7-3 to TRBJ2-1, with D perhaps assigned TRBD1 or TRBD2 (5 bases each). The CDR3 spans 16 residues. Germline loops: CDR1 SGHTA, CDR2 FQGTGA. Trimming pared 4 bases from V and 2 bases from J, leaving 15 bases between. Full variable domain (remainder filled in from reference TRBV7-3 and TRBJ2-1): GAGVSQTPSNKVTEKGKYVELRCDPISGHTALYWYRQSLGQGPEFLIYFQGTGAADDSGLPNDRFFAVRPEGSVSTLKIQRTERGDSAVYLCASSSNGDLTYNEQFFGPGTRLTVL.